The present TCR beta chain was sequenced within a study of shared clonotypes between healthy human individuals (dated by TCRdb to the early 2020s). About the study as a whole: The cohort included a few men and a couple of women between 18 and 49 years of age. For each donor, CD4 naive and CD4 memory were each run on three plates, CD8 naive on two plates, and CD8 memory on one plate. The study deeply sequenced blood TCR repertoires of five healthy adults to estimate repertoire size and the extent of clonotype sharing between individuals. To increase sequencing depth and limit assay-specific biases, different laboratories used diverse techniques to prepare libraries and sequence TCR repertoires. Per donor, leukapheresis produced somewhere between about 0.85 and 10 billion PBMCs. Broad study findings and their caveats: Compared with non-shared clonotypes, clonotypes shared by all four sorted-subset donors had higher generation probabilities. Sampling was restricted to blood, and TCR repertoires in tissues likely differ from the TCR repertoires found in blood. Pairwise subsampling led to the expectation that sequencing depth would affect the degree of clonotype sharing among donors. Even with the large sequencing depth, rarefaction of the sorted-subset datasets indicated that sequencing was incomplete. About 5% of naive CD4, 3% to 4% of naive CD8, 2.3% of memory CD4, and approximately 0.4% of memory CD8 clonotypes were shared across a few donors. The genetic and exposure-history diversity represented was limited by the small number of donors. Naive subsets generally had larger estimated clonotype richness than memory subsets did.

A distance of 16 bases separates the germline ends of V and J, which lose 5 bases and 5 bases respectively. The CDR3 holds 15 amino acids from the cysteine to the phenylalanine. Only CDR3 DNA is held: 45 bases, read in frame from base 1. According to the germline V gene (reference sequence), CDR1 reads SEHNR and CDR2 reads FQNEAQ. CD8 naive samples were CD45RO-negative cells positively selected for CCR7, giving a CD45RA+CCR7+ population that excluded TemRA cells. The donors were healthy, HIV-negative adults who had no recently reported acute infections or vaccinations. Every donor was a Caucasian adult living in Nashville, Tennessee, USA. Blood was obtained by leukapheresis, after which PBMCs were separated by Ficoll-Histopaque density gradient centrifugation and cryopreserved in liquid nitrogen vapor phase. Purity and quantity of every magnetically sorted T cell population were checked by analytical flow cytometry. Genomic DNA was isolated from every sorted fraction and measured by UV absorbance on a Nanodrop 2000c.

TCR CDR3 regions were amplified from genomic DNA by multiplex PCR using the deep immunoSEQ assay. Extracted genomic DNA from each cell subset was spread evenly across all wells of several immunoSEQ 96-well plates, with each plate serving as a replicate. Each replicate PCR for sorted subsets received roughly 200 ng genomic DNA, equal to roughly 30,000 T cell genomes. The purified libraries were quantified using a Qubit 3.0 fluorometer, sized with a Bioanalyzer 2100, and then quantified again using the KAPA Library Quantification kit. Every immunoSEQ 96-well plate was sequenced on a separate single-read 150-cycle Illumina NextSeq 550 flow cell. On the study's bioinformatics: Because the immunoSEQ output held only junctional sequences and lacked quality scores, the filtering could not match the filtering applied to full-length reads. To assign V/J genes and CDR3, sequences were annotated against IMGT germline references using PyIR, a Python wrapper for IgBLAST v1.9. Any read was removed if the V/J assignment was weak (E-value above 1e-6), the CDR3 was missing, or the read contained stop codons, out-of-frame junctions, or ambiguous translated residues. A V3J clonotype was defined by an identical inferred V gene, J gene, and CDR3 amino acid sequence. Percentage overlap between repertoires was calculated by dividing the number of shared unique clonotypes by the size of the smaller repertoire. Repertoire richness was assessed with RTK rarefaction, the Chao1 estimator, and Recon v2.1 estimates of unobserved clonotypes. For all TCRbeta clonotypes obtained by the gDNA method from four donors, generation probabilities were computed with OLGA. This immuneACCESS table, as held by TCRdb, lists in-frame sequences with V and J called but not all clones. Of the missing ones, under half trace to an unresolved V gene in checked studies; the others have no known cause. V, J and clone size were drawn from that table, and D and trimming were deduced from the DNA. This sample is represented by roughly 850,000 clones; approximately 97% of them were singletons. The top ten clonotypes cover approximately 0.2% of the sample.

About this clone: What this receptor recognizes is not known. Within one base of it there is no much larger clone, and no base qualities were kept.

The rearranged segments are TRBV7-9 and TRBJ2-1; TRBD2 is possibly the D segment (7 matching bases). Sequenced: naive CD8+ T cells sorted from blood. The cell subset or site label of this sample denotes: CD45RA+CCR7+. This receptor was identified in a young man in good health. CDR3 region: CASSEGGGSHNEQFF. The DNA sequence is TGTGCCAGCAGCGAGGGAGGGGGGAGTCACAATGAGCAGTTCTTC.